This is a list of T cell receptor beta chains from one sample in a study of neurological immune-mediated disorders. Each CDR3 protein is one row after TCRdb ran MiXCR on the 5' RACE reads. The table lists some 80,000 distinct CDR3 sequences, about 4.5% of them singletons. The sequencing sample was made of PBMCs. The source of these receptors is a woman in her fifties or sixties with multiple sclerosis. The CDR3 runs from the conserved cysteine through the conserved F or W. Fields, in order: V gene, clone size, J gene, CDR3 protein. The size of a clone is reported for some rows only, either as once, few or many, or as a class for expanded clones.

v_call: TRBV3-1; clone_size: many; j_call: TRBJ2-7; cdr3_aa: CASSQGKGEQYF
v_call: TRBV5-1; clone_size: many; j_call: TRBJ2-1; cdr3_aa: CASSLDGSRGQFF
v_call: TRBV12-3/TRBV12-4; clone_size: many; j_call: TRBJ2-7; cdr3_aa: CASTLRGGLYEQYF
v_call: TRBV20-1; clone_size: many; j_call: TRBJ1-5; cdr3_aa: CSVSGGNQPQHF
v_call: TRBV5-1; clone_size: many; j_call: TRBJ2-5; cdr3_aa: CASSLAPVRVHPQYF
v_call: TRBV20-1; clone_size: many; j_call: TRBJ1-5; cdr3_aa: CSALLGLGNQPQHF
v_call: TRBV5-1; clone_size: many; j_call: TRBJ2-5; cdr3_aa: CASSPRALSKETQYF
v_call: TRBV3-1; clone_size: few; j_call: TRBJ1-2; cdr3_aa: CASSFRQGGGYGYTF
v_call: TRBV7-7; clone_size: few; j_call: TRBJ2-5; cdr3_aa: CASSVLAQGETQYF
v_call: TRBV3-1; clone_size: many; j_call: TRBJ1-4; cdr3_aa: CASTDSTNEKLFF
v_call: TRBV5-1; clone_size: many; j_call: TRBJ2-3; cdr3_aa: CASSAPTAASGQYF
v_call: TRBV25-1; clone_size: many; j_call: TRBJ2-1; cdr3_aa: CSTGLAGGPGEQFF
v_call: TRBV6-2/TRBV6-3; clone_size: many; j_call: TRBJ1-4; cdr3_aa: CASCLGQVAEKLFF
v_call: TRBV5-1; clone_size: many; j_call: TRBJ2-2; cdr3_aa: CASSLNRDNTGELFF
v_call: TRBV6-2/TRBV6-3; clone_size: many; j_call: TRBJ2-5; cdr3_aa: CASSYGRGLGLQETQYF
v_call: TRBV5-1; clone_size: .; j_call: TRBJ2-7; cdr3_aa: CASSLAGYSSYEQYF
v_call: TRBV6-6; clone_size: many; j_call: TRBJ1-1; cdr3_aa: CASRGQGWNTEAFF
v_call: TRBV3-1; clone_size: .; j_call: TRBJ1-2; cdr3_aa: CASSTTGRYGYGYTF
v_call: TRBV7-2; clone_size: many; j_call: TRBJ2-3; cdr3_aa: CASSPRTPLADTQYF
v_call: TRBV5-6; clone_size: many; j_call: TRBJ2-1; cdr3_aa: CASRYIAGGHNEQFF
v_call: TRBV5-6; clone_size: many; j_call: TRBJ2-5; cdr3_aa: CASSFPSGGVGETQYF
v_call: TRBV5-1; clone_size: medium-sized; j_call: TRBJ2-7; cdr3_aa: CASSSAGVHEQYF
v_call: TRBV18; clone_size: many; j_call: TRBJ2-7; cdr3_aa: CASSPKEEQYF
v_call: TRBV5-1; clone_size: many; j_call: TRBJ2-7; cdr3_aa: CASSLVTDLYEQYF
v_call: TRBV5-1; clone_size: many; j_call: TRBJ1-4; cdr3_aa: CASSLVGREKLFF
v_call: TRBV7-6; clone_size: many; j_call: TRBJ2-7; cdr3_aa: CASSLGDLYEQYF
v_call: TRBV11-2; clone_size: many; j_call: TRBJ1-4; cdr3_aa: CASSYRTGDNEKLFF
v_call: TRBV5-1; clone_size: many; j_call: TRBJ2-5; cdr3_aa: CASSPGQGAFLQETQYF
v_call: TRBV20-1; clone_size: many; j_call: TRBJ2-1; cdr3_aa: CSAKRTGSSYNEQFF
v_call: TRBV7-9; clone_size: many; j_call: TRBJ2-1; cdr3_aa: CASSLSENGFF
v_call: TRBV7-2; clone_size: many; j_call: TRBJ1-5; cdr3_aa: CASSLVGDSNQPQHF
v_call: TRBV5-1; clone_size: many; j_call: TRBJ1-6; cdr3_aa: CASSSDRANSPLHF
v_call: TRBV7-2; clone_size: many; j_call: TRBJ2-3; cdr3_aa: CATASTDTQYF
v_call: TRBV5-6; clone_size: many; j_call: TRBJ1-5; cdr3_aa: CASSASGQYHQPQHF
v_call: TRBV11-2; clone_size: many; j_call: TRBJ1-2; cdr3_aa: CASSLEARGKYGYTF
v_call: TRBV5-1; clone_size: .; j_call: TRBJ2-7; cdr3_aa: CASSLFSVPAYEQYF
v_call: TRBV7-9; clone_size: many; j_call: TRBJ1-6; cdr3_aa: CASSPQGSPLHF
v_call: TRBV7-2; clone_size: many; j_call: TRBJ2-2; cdr3_aa: CASSSQTRGATGELFF
v_call: TRBV9; clone_size: .; j_call: TRBJ1-2; cdr3_aa: CASSLRQQNGYTF
v_call: TRBV3-1; clone_size: many; j_call: TRBJ2-7; cdr3_aa: CASSQVPEVSYEQYF
v_call: TRBV7-2; clone_size: many; j_call: TRBJ1-1; cdr3_aa: CASSFFGRGGTEAFF
v_call: TRBV7-2; clone_size: many; j_call: TRBJ1-5; cdr3_aa: CASSLQGGQPQHF
v_call: TRBV5-5; clone_size: many; j_call: TRBJ2-4; cdr3_aa: CASSLDAGIKNIQYF
v_call: TRBV20-1; clone_size: many; j_call: TRBJ2-1; cdr3_aa: CSARLTGGYNEQFF
v_call: TRBV5-1; clone_size: many; j_call: TRBJ1-5; cdr3_aa: CASSLESFRDQPQHF